This T cell receptor beta chain was sequenced in a study of T cells after yellow fever vaccination (dated by TCRdb to the late 2010s). Study-level background: Libraries from fractions with low cell numbers were prepared with the SMART-Seq v4 Ultra Low Input RNA kit. To follow T-cell clones before and after primary and booster YFV17D yellow fever vaccination, bulk TCR alpha and beta repertoires were sequenced over time. The cohort comprised two healthy male donors, one aged 18 to 29 and one aged 30 to 40 years. Bulk PBMC replicates and cell subsets were isolated from blood drawn at multiple timepoints before and after both primary and secondary immunization. Summary of the overall study and its limitations: The study included only a couple of donors, which limits how far the findings can be generalized. A small fraction of clonotypes appeared in both the CD4 and CD8 compartments, likely as a result of convergent recombination. FACS-sorted repertoires could contain abundant contaminating clonotypes from the bulk population, so computational filtering was required. Compared with the primary T-cell response, the secondary T-cell response was weaker but faster, peaking on day 5 rather than day 15. Most clones expanded after primary vaccination (approximately 96% of CD4 and around 89% of CD8) were re-detected after the booster, suggesting that broad memory maintenance occurred.

In light of the paper, this sample's treatment or condition label describes: live attenuated yellow fever vaccine strain. At each blood-draw timepoint, two biological replicates of bulk PBMCs were collected. PBMCs were isolated from peripheral blood using a standard Ficoll-Paque protocol. RNA was extracted with TriZol from bulk PBMCs, CD4 and CD8 fractions, and dextramer-positive and dextramer-negative fractions. About this clonotype itself: It has no known antigen specificity. The input lacks base qualities; no much larger clone sits a single base away.

TCR cDNA was made using 5'RACE template switching, a step that added a universal primer site and unique molecular identifiers. cDNA synthesis was primed from both the TCR alpha and TCR beta constant segments. Library amplification involved two PCR steps, and the second step added sample barcodes and sequencing adapters. Libraries were sequenced on Illumina HiSeq 2500 (2x100 bp) or NovaSeq (2x150 bp). For the original study's pipeline: MIGEC handled demultiplexing of reads and collapsing into UMI consensus sequences, while MiXCR performed V(D)J alignment. Vaccine-responding clonotypes were defined with edgeR using replicate PBMC samples, requiring FDR below 0.01 and a log2 fold change above 5 up to day 15. Bulk clonotypes were assigned CD4 or CD8 identity according to which sequenced CD4 or CD8 repertoire held them at higher abundance. In TCRdb, the public reads were trimmed at Q25 with fastp and aligned with MiXCR, with productive beta chains retained. Merged by CDR3 protein, the rows form single entries marked with the most common genes and DNA. The V and J calls here are based on TCRdb, not the publication. The sample yields more than 350,000 distinct CDR3 sequences; around 10% were counted once. Together, the top ten hold 15% to 20% of the sample.

The CDR3 starts with the cysteine, ends with the phenylalanine, and has 14 residues. CDR3 DNA is the only sequence kept; it has 42 bases, read in frame from the first base. The trim is 0 bases for V and 8 bases for J, with a gap of 13 bases between the germline ends. From the germline V gene, CDR1 is SGHRS and CDR2 is YFSETQ. The origin of this receptor is a man younger than 35 who received the YFV17D yellow fever vaccine. Here the chain combines TRBV5-1 and TRBJ2-3; the D segment cannot be called with confidence. The source material was PBMCs, sampled on the day of the first yellow fever vaccination. The CDR3 reads CASSLAVSSPTQYF. The DNA is as follows: TGCGCCAGCAGCTTGGCTGTATCGAGTCCTACGCAGTATTTT.